Following are 21 T cell receptor beta chains from one sample sequenced in a study of blood T cell repertoires in COVID-19. Assay used: immunoSEQ multiplex PCR; TCRdb lists only in-frame clones, some missing. The repertoire holds around 430,000 clones, with 88% as singletons. Sequencing was performed on peripheral blood. The receptors come from a woman between 45 and 65 years old with COVID-19, enrolled during active disease.

The V call is TRBV24-1, the J call TRBJ1-1, with D perhaps TRBD1 (5 bases). Germline CDR1 reads KGHDR; CDR2 reads SFDVKD. The CDR3 has 10 amino acids. The ends were cut back, 12 bases at V and 10 bases at J, with 14 bases in the middle. The CDR3 sequence is CASGSSGAFF. The DNA of the CDR3 is TGTGCCTCAGGGTCTTCTGGAGCTTTCTTT.

The rearrangement links TRBV9 to TRBJ1-4, with D possibly matching TRBD1 (5 bases). The V gene lost 3 bases and the J gene lost 5 bases, with 11 bases spanning the gap. Germline V gene lookup returns CDR1 SGDLS and CDR2 YYNGEE. The CDR3 sequence is 14 residues long. This CDR3 reads CASSARGLNEKLFF. The DNA for the CDR3 is TGTGCCAGCAGCGCTCGGGGACTAAATGAAAAACTGTTTTTT. The entire variable domain, with the rest obtained from reference TRBV9 and TRBJ1-4, is as follows: DSGVTQTPKHLITATGQRVTLRCSPRSGDLSVYWYQQSLDQGLQFLIQYYNGEERAKGNILERFSAQQFPDLHSELNLSSLELGDSALYFCASSARGLNEKLFFGSGTQLSVL.

This clone has only a few counts. The chain combines TRBV5-1 with TRBJ2-2; D possibly corresponds to TRBD1 (7 bases). The CDR3 has 14 amino acids. Germline CDR1 reads SGHRS; CDR2 reads YFSETQ. The ends were cut back, 7 bases at V and 6 bases at J, with 16 bases in the middle. The CDR3 is CASSRGADAGELFF. The DNA for the CDR3 is TGCGCCAGCTCCAGGGGGGCGGATGCCGGGGAGCTGTTTTTT.

V is TRBV11-2 and J is TRBJ1-1; 7 nucleotides match TRBD1. The length of the CDR3 is 13 residues. The ends lost 6 bases at V and 4 bases at J; junction bases unmatched: 5. Germline assignment: CDR1 SGHAT and CDR2 FQNNGV. The CDR3, as DNA: TGTGCCAGCAGATCAACAGGGGCCACTGAAGCTTTCTTT. It specifies CASRSTGATEAFF. The variable domain in full, completed from reference TRBV11-2 and TRBJ1-1, reads EAGVAQSPRYKIIEKRQSVAFWCNPISGHATLYWYQQILGQGPKLLIQFQNNGVVDDSQLPKDRFSAERLKGVDSTLKIQPAKLEDSAVYLCASRSTGATEAFFGQGTRLTVV.

This clone was observed a single time. The rearrangement joins TRBV5-5 to TRBJ2-7, with D perhaps TRBD2 (7 bases). The CDR3 runs to 16 residues. The germline V gene encodes CDR1 SGHKS and CDR2 YYEKEE (reference sequence). V lost 4 bases and J lost 2, with 19 bases in between. The CDR3 sequence is CASSRSPGEGAYEQYF. The CDR3 DNA is TGTGCCAGCAGCCGAAGCCCAGGGGAGGGGGCCTACGAGCAGTACTTC.

This clone was picked up a small number of times. The CDR3 DNA follows: TGTGCCAGTAGTATAGCTGTCGGGGTTGGCTACACCTTC. Translating gives CASSIAVGVGYTF. The V gene is TRBV19, the J gene TRBJ1-2; D is unresolved. The germline gives CDR1 LNHDA, CDR2 SQIVND (reference sequence). CDR3 size: 13 residues. V dropped 1 base and J dropped 7 bases, with 10 bases sitting between them.

This clone showed up just once. V usage is TRBV5-1 and J usage is TRBJ1-3; D remains unclear. Trimming cost V 5 bases and J 0 bases, with 6 bases left between them. This CDR3 has 13 residues. Germline loops: CDR1 SGHRS, CDR2 YFSETQ. The CDR3, as DNA: TGCGCCAGCAGGCCCTACTCTGGAAACACCATATATTTT. Translation: CASRPYSGNTIYF.

The chain combines TRBV29-1 with TRBJ1-5; D remains ambiguous. This CDR3 is 14 amino acids long. The V end lost 4 bases, the J end lost 5 bases, and 15 bases lay between the germline ends. The germline CDR1 and CDR2 sequences are SQVTM and ANQGSEA. CDR3 in amino acids: CSVGVSEYDQPQHF. The CDR3 DNA reads TGCAGCGTTGGTGTGTCAGAATACGATCAGCCCCAGCATTTT.

This rearrangement joins TRBV6-5 to TRBJ2-3, with TRBD2 identical over 9 bases. V shed 5 bases, J shed 6 bases, and the junction held 6 bases outside the gene matches. CDR3 length equals 14 residues. Looked up from germline, CDR1 is MNHEY and CDR2 is SVGAGI. The CDR3 here is CASSRGGATDTQYF. The CDR3 DNA reads as TGTGCCAGCAGTCGCGGGGGGGCCACGGATACGCAGTATTTT.

The chain carries TRBV7-2 and TRBJ2-6; no definite D call. The germline V and J ends were trimmed by 1 base and 0 bases, with 4 bases remaining between them. This CDR3 comprises 15 residues. Germline V gene lookup returns CDR1 SGHTA and CDR2 FQGNSA. The chain's CDR3 is CASSLVISGANVLTF. The CDR3 coding sequence is TGTGCCAGCAGCTTAGTTATCTCTGGGGCCAACGTCCTGACTTTC.

V gene TRBV10-3 combines with J gene TRBJ2-7, with D perhaps TRBD2 (6 bases). The CDR3 has 14 residues. Between the trimmed V and J ends, which lost 6 bases and 5 bases, there was a span of 17 bases. Germline V lookup: CDR1 ENHRY, CDR2 SYGVKD. The CDR3 region has the DNA TGTGCCATCAGGGGGGTCACGCGCGGGGACGAGCAGTACTTC. The encoded protein is CAIRGVTRGDEQYF.

The rearrangement links TRBV11-3 to TRBJ2-1, with 11 bases identical to TRBD1. CDR3 length equals 15 residues. J gave up 4 bases and V 5 bases, and 4 bases lay outside the gene matches. The germline gives CDR1 SGHNT, CDR2 YENEEA. CDR3 sequence: CASSPGTGGYNEQFF. The CDR3 coding sequence is TGTGCCAGCAGCCCCGGGACAGGGGGGTACAATGAGCAGTTCTTC.

This clone was detected only once. The chain links TRBV18 to TRBJ2-2; D is possibly TRBD2 (5 bases). CDR1 and CDR2 from the germline V gene are KGHSH and LQKENI. The CDR3 length is 16 residues. Trimming shortened V by 3 bases and J by 2 bases, and 13 bases separated the two germline ends. The chain's CDR3 is CASSPFTGFNTGELFF. CDR3 bases: TGTGCCAGCTCACCCTTCACGGGATTTAACACCGGGGAGCTGTTTTTT. The entire variable domain, with the rest obtained from reference TRBV18 and TRBJ2-2, is as follows: NAGVMQNPRHLVRRRGQEARLRCSPMKGHSHVYWYRQLPEEGLKFMVYLQKENIIDESGMPKERFSAEFPKEGPSILRIQQVVRGDSAAYFCASSPFTGFNTGELFFGEGSRLTVL.

This clone was recorded only once. V is TRBV19 and J is TRBJ2-2, with a weak D call TRBD2 (5 bases). Germline V gives CDR1 LNHDA, CDR2 SQIVND (reference sequence). Trimming left V 7 bases short and J 5 bases short, with 17 bases between. The CDR3 runs 15 residues. The CDR3 sequence is CASTPAGSLTGELFF. DNA for the CDR3: TGTGCCAGTACCCCCGCGGGCAGTCTGACCGGGGAGCTGTTTTTT.

The CDR3, as DNA: TGCGCCAGCAGCCTTTACGTAGACACTGAAGCTTTCTTT. Protein product: CASSLYVDTEAFF. The gene calls are TRBV4-1 and TRBJ1-1; D gene uncertain. Germline CDR1 MGHRA, CDR2 YSYEKL. The CDR3 has 13 amino acids. V lost 4 bases and J lost 3, with 9 bases in between.

The chain recombines TRBV19 with TRBJ2-3; 8 positions match TRBD1. The V gene end was trimmed by 9 bases and the J gene end by 1 base; junction bases not matched to a gene: 15. Germline lookup yields CDR1 LNHDA and CDR2 SQIVND (reference sequence). The length of the CDR3 is 17 residues. The CDR3 reads CASSRTGRSVGTDTQYF. In DNA form, the CDR3 reads TGTGCCAGCTCACGGACAGGGAGATCTGTGGGCACAGATACGCAGTATTTT.

This chain links TRBV6-1 with TRBJ1-1, with TRBD1 matching 9 bases. V lost 3 bases and J lost 2; bases outside the gene matches: 10. This CDR3 comprises 17 residues. Germline CDR1 reads MNHNS; CDR2 reads SASEGT. The CDR3 DNA reads TGTGCCAGCAGTGACCCACGTTTGACAGGGGGTAACACTGAAGCTTTCTTT. Translating gives CASSDPRLTGGNTEAFF.

As to this clone: The sample carries other DNA sequences with the same CDR3. The chain links TRBV6-5 to TRBJ1-4; D uncertain. The CDR3 contains 15 residues. From germline, CDR1 is MNHEY and CDR2 SVGAGI. The germline V and J ends were trimmed by 8 bases and 0 bases, with 13 bases remaining between them. The CDR3 loop is CASRLTGATNEKLFF. DNA of the CDR3: TGTGCCAGCCGCCTTACGGGTGCAACTAATGAAAAACTGTTTTTT.

The chain employs TRBV5-1 and TRBJ2-7; the match to TRBD2 covers 8 bases. Germline V lookup: CDR1 SGHRS, CDR2 YFSETQ. The junction had 10 bases not matched to a gene; V was cut back by 4 bases and J by 4 bases. CDR3 length equals 15 residues. CDR3 sequence reads: CASSPGGGLRYEQYF. The DNA for the CDR3 is TGCGCCAGCAGCCCGGGAGGGGGGCTGAGGTACGAGCAGTACTTC. Complete variable domain (other parts from reference TRBV5-1 and TRBJ2-7): KAGVTQTPRYLIKTRGQQVTLSCSPISGHRSVSWYQQTPGQGLQFLFEYFSETQRNKGNFPGRFSGRQFSNSRSEMNVSTLELGDSALYLCASSPGGGLRYEQYFGPGTRLTVT.

V gene TRBV7-6 combines with J gene TRBJ2-7, with 7 nucleotides matching TRBD1. V trimming: 5 bases; J trimming: 2 bases; junction bases outside the gene matches: 12. This CDR3 is built from 16 residues. The germline CDR1 and CDR2 sequences are SGHVS and FNYEAQ. The CDR3 DNA is TGTGCCAGCAGCCCAACTACCGGGACAGAACCCTACGAGCAGTACTTC. Its protein product is CASSPTTGTEPYEQYF.

The chain is built from TRBV5-1 and TRBJ2-2, with D possibly matching TRBD2 (6 bases). This CDR3 contains 15 residues. The germline V gene encodes CDR1 SGHRS and CDR2 YFSETQ. The V gene lost 5 bases and the J gene lost 0 bases, with 11 bases spanning the gap. This chain's CDR3 is CASSGGVSNTGELFF. As DNA, the CDR3 is TGCGCCAGCAGTGGAGGGGTCTCGAACACCGGGGAGCTGTTTTTT.